One and the same sample provided the 3 T cell receptor beta chains below, sequenced in a study of T cell responses to AZD1222 COVID-19 vaccine. Some clones are missing from TCRdb's copy, which holds only in-frame ones; the method was immunoSEQ multiplex PCR. The top ten clones hold 4.8% of a sample with around 97,000 clones, about 90% of them seen once. The input for sequencing was peripheral blood, taken on day 0 of AZD1222 vaccination. The receptor set was obtained from an adult in good health.

The chain couples TRBV5-4 to TRBJ2-3; D uncertain. The CDR3 spans 12 residues. Germline V lookup: CDR1 SGHNT, CDR2 YYREEE (reference sequence). V shed 2 bases and J shed 6 bases, with 7 bases lying between them. The CDR3 nucleotides are TGTGCCAGCAGCTTATACTGGGATACGCAGTATTTT. Its translation is CASSLYWDTQYF.

Here the CDR3 DNA reads TGCGCCAGCAGCCAAGGGACAGTACACTACGAGCAGTACTTC. Translated: CASSQGTVHYEQYF. The rearrangement links TRBV5-1 to TRBJ2-7, with TRBD1 matching over 7 bases. The CDR3 is 14 residues long. After removal of 4 bases from V and 3 bases from J, the junction contained 7 bases not matched to a gene. Germline CDR1 SGHRS, CDR2 YFSETQ.

This chain connects TRBV5-1 to TRBJ2-7; tentatively, D is TRBD1 (6 bases). This CDR3 region has 16 residues. Deletions cut 0 bases from V and 0 bases from J, with 13 bases between. Germline V gene lookup returns CDR1 SGHRS and CDR2 YFSETQ. The CDR3 sequence is CASSLGRDNPSYEQYF. CDR3 DNA sequence: TGCGCCAGCAGCTTGGGCCGGGACAACCCCTCCTACGAGCAGTACTTC. The full variable domain, with the rest looked up from reference TRBV5-1 and TRBJ2-7, is KAGVTQTPRYLIKTRGQQVTLSCSPISGHRSVSWYQQTPGQGLQFLFEYFSETQRNKGNFPGRFSGRQFSNSRSEMNVSTLELGDSALYLCASSLGRDNPSYEQYFGPGTRLTVT.